These 19 T cell receptor beta chains were all obtained from the same sample, sequenced in a study of siplizumab effects on memory and regulatory T cells. Generated by immunoSEQ multiplex PCR, the TCRdb table keeps only in-frame clones and is missing some. The repertoire holds around 95,000 clones, with around 93% as singletons. The source material was non-Treg CD4+ T cells sorted from blood. These TCRs come from a human donor in good health.

This chain joins TRBV7-3 and TRBJ2-7; 10 positions match TRBD2. The CDR3 is 14 residues long. The germline gives CDR1 SGHTA, CDR2 FQGTGA. J gave up 6 bases and V 2 bases, and 4 bases lay outside the gene matches. The CDR3 reads CASSLASGRVEQYF. In nucleotides, the CDR3 is TGTGCCAGCAGCTTAGCTAGCGGGAGAGTCGAGCAGTACTTC.

V is TRBV2 and J is TRBJ2-7, with TRBD1 identical over 8 bases. Germline CDR1 is SNHLY and CDR2 is FYNNEI. The CDR3 runs 15 residues. V lost 1 base and J lost 1; bases outside the gene matches: 3. This CDR3 reads CASSEGDRFSYEQYF. The DNA for the CDR3 is TGTGCCAGCAGTGAAGGGGACAGGTTTTCCTACGAGCAGTACTTC.

The genes are TRBV6-6 and TRBJ2-2, with D perhaps matching TRBD1 (5 bases). V lost 7 bases and J lost 4, with 13 bases in between. CDR1 is MNHNY and CDR2 is SVGAGI in the germline V gene (reference sequence). This CDR3 is 14 amino acids long. CDR3 residues: CASILDTLTGELFF. The DNA of the CDR3 is TGTGCCAGCATTCTGGACACACTCACCGGGGAGCTGTTTTTT.

This clone was counted a few times. The rearrangement uses TRBV28 and TRBJ2-7; D remains ambiguous. Germline lookup yields CDR1 MDHEN and CDR2 SYDVKM. V lost 4 bases, J lost 2 bases, and 3 bases lay in between. The CDR3 sequence is 11 residues long. The CDR3 here is CASSSPYEQYF. Here the CDR3 DNA reads TGTGCCAGCAGTTCCCCCTACGAGCAGTACTTC.

The genes are TRBV6-1 and TRBJ2-1; D is undetermined. The germline V gene has CDR1 MNHNS and CDR2 SASEGT. The CDR3 is 12 amino acids. V lost 2 bases to trimming and J lost 8 bases, with 7 bases between them. This CDR3 reads CASSEQEYEQFF. CDR3 DNA: TGTGCCAGCAGTGAACAGGAATATGAGCAGTTCTTC.

The chain joins TRBV2 to TRBJ1-4, with 9 bases matching TRBD1. V gave up 5 bases and J gave up 8 bases; unmatched junction bases: 6. CDR1 and CDR2 from the germline V gene are SNHLY and FYNNEI. This CDR3 region has 14 residues. The CDR3, as DNA: TGTGCCAGCAGTAAGGACAGGGGAAACGAAAAACTGTTTTTT. This codes for CASSKDRGNEKLFF.

This clone was seen a single time. The rearrangement uses TRBV7-2 and TRBJ2-5; 10 bases are shared with TRBD1. Trimming removed 6 bases from V and 5 bases from J; junction bases left unmatched: 3. Germline V CDR1 and CDR2: SGHTA, FQGNSA. The CDR3 is 13 residues long. As DNA, the CDR3 is TGTGCCAGCAGTTTGACAGGGGGCGAGACCCAGTACTTC. It specifies CASSLTGGETQYF.

The chain links TRBV5-4 to TRBJ1-3; TRBD1 might be the D (6 bases). The CDR3 has 15 amino acids. The V and J ends lost 0 bases and 4 bases respectively, with 11 bases between them. Per germline, CDR1 SGHNT and CDR2 YYREEE (reference sequence). CDR3: CASSLDPGEGNTIYF. The CDR3 DNA follows: TGTGCCAGCAGCTTGGATCCAGGGGAGGGAAACACCATATATTTT.

On this clone itself: This specimen includes other DNA sequences encoding the same CDR3. The gene calls are TRBV30 and TRBJ2-3, with 9 nucleotides matching TRBD1. This CDR3 contains 13 residues. V lost 3 bases and J lost 3; bases outside the gene matches: 1. CDR1 and CDR2 (germline): GTSNPN, SVGIG (reference sequence). The CDR3 loop reads CAWRDRGTDTQYF. For the CDR3, the DNA is TGTGCCTGGAGGGACAGGGGAACAGATACGCAGTATTTT.

The CDR3 here is CASSVATPTRSSYNEQFF. As DNA, the CDR3 is TGTGCCAGCAGCGTGGCGACACCTACTAGGAGCTCCTACAATGAGCAGTTCTTC. The chain employs TRBV9 and TRBJ2-1; TRBD2 is a possible D gene (5 bases). CDR1 is SGDLS and CDR2 is YYNGEE in the germline V gene. V gave up 2 bases and J gave up 0 bases, with 18 bases separating them. The CDR3 loop spans 18 amino acids.

The rearrangement uses TRBV7-8 and TRBJ2-1, with TRBD2 identical over 8 bases. CDR3 length: 16 amino acids. J was trimmed by 4 bases and V by 3 bases; bases with no gene match: 8. The germline gives CDR1 SGHVS, CDR2 FQNEAQ. CDR3 coding DNA: TGTGCCAGCAGCTTGAGGCCGGGCGGGAGGTACAATGAGCAGTTCTTC. Its translation: CASSLRPGGRYNEQFF.

V gene TRBV27 combines with J gene TRBJ1-2, with D possibly TRBD1 on 5 matching bases. The germline V and J ends were trimmed by 4 bases and 6 bases, with 18 bases remaining between them. Germline assignment: CDR1 MNHEY and CDR2 SMNVEV (reference sequence). The CDR3 has 15 amino acids. This CDR3 is CASSSGGKGTHGYTF. DNA of the CDR3: TGTGCCAGCAGTTCCGGGGGGAAGGGGACCCATGGCTACACCTTC.

V gene TRBV15 combines with J gene TRBJ2-6; no reliable D call. This CDR3 comprises 16 residues. From germline, CDR1 is LNHNV and CDR2 YYDKDF (reference sequence). Deletions cut 6 bases from V and 0 bases from J, with 12 bases between. The CDR3 sequence: CATSKGYPSGANVLTF. The CDR3 DNA follows: TGTGCCACCAGTAAGGGTTACCCCTCTGGGGCCAACGTCCTGACTTTC.

This clone was detected only a few times. This chain connects TRBV28 to TRBJ1-3; D remains ambiguous. V lost 8 bases and J 0 bases, leaving 8 bases between the germline ends. Germline CDR1 reads MDHEN; CDR2 reads SYDVKM. This CDR3 is 13 amino acids long. The CDR3 region has the DNA TGTGCCAGCGATCCGAACTCTGGAAACACCATATATTTT. Its protein is CASDPNSGNTIYF.

The chain is built from TRBV28 and TRBJ2-1; no clear D gene. CDR3 length: 13 amino acids. In germline, CDR1 is MDHEN, CDR2 SYDVKM. V was clipped by 8 bases and J by 4 bases, with 12 bases between them. The CDR3 protein is CASSRVAYNEQFF. The DNA of the CDR3 is TGTGCCAGCTCTAGGGTTGCGTACAATGAGCAGTTCTTC.

J is TRBJ2-7 and V is TRBV29-1, with D perhaps matching TRBD1 (6 bases). The germline V and J ends were trimmed by 4 bases and 5 bases, with 12 bases remaining between them. CDR3 length: 12 amino acids. Germline CDR1 and CDR2: SQVTM and ANQGSEA. CDR3 bases: TGCAGCGTTGTAGGTCCAGGGGACGAGCAGTACTTC. Its translation: CSVVGPGDEQYF.

V is TRBV29-1 and J is TRBJ2-1, with 9 positions matching TRBD1. Germline assignment: CDR1 SQVTM and CDR2 ANQGSEA. This CDR3 is built from 14 residues. V was clipped by 4 bases and J by 5 bases; unmatched bases: 6. The CDR3 loop reads CSVAKRDRDNEQFF. The CDR3 DNA is TGCAGCGTTGCGAAACGGGACAGGGACAATGAGCAGTTCTTC.

The chain links TRBV27 to TRBJ2-3; D not resolved. The germline CDR1 and CDR2 sequences are MNHEY and SMNVEV (reference sequence). The V and J ends lost 9 bases and 0 bases respectively, with 16 bases between them. The CDR3 is made up of 15 amino acids. The CDR3 region has the DNA TGTGCCAGAGGTGGCAGACCTTTTAGCACAGATACGCAGTATTTT. The encoded protein is CARGGRPFSTDTQYF.

This clone has just one count. This chain connects TRBV9 to TRBJ2-3, with 13 bases identical to TRBD2. Germline values: CDR1 SGDLS, CDR2 YYNGEE. The trim removed 4 bases at V and 1 base at J, leaving 0 bases unmatched. CDR3 length: 15 amino acids. The CDR3: CASSTSGRGTDTQYF. CDR3 DNA sequence: TGTGCCAGCAGCACTAGCGGGAGGGGCACAGATACGCAGTATTTT.